Following are 20 T cell receptor beta chains from one sample sequenced in a study of blood T cells in healthy people across ages. A second PCR, run for about 7 to 11 cycles, used a sample-barcoded 5' primer plus a J-beta primer mix. TCRdb re-analysed the 5' RACE reads in MiXCR, keeping a single row per CDR3 protein. The table shows about 640,000 distinct CDR3 sequences, with approximately 59% occurring only once. The sequenced sample was blood. The receptors stem from a man aged 55 to 70 in good health.

V usage is TRBV3-1 and J usage is TRBJ2-5; D not certain. The CDR3 covers 12 residues. V was clipped by 0 bases and J by 5 bases, with 4 bases between them. Germline assignment: CDR1 LGHDT and CDR2 YNNKEL (reference sequence). The CDR3 here is CASSQESETQYF. CDR3 nucleotides: TGTGCCAGCAGCCAAGAATCGGAGACCCAGTACTTC.

The rearrangement uses TRBV6-5 and TRBJ2-4; D uncertain. The V gene's germline CDR1 is MNHEY and CDR2 SVGAGI. Trimming stripped 6 bases from V and 0 bases from J, with 12 bases between. The CDR3 has 15 amino acids. The CDR3 DNA follows: TGTGCCAGCAGGCTGGTTGGTTCAGCCAAAAACATTCAGTACTTC. Translated: CASRLVGSAKNIQYF.

This rearrangement joins TRBV18 to TRBJ2-1; possibly TRBD2 for D (6 bases). The ends were cut back, 8 bases at V and 6 bases at J, with 14 bases in the middle. CDR1 KGHSH and CDR2 LQKENI come from the germline V gene. The CDR3 has 13 residues. The CDR3 is CASRDSGINEQFF. The CDR3 region has the DNA TGTGCCAGCAGGGACTCGGGAATCAATGAGCAGTTCTTC.

The V gene is TRBV29-1, the J gene TRBJ1-1; no definite D call. V was cut by 7 bases and J by 3 bases, with 12 bases left in between. The CDR3 is 12 residues long. CDR1 is SQVTM and CDR2 is ANQGSEA in the germline V gene. The CDR3 loop is CSASDRYTEAFF. DNA for the CDR3: TGCAGCGCCTCGGACCGCTACACTGAAGCTTTCTTT. The variable domain in full, completed from reference TRBV29-1 and TRBJ1-1, reads SAVISQKPSRDICQRGTSLTIQCQVDSQVTMMFWYRQQPGQSLTLIATANQGSEATYESGFVIDKFPISRPNLTFSTLTVSNMSPEDSSIYLCSASDRYTEAFFGQGTRLTVV.

The chain couples TRBV21-1 to TRBJ2-5; the table names TRBD1, a call not compared with the DNA. TRBV21-1 is shown as a pseudogene. This CDR3 contains 17 residues. The DNA for the CDR3 is TGTGCCAGCAGCAAAAACCGGGAAGCGGGGGAACAAGAGACCCAGTACTTC. Translation gives CASSKNREAGEQETQYF.

This clonotype was counted ten times or more. This chain joins TRBV29-1 and TRBJ2-1, with D unclear. Germline CDR1 SQVTM, CDR2 ANQGSEA. Deletions cut 4 bases from V and 8 bases from J, with 15 bases between. There are 13 residues in the CDR3. The CDR3: CSVVGRTGDEQFF. The DNA of the CDR3 is TGCAGCGTTGTGGGTAGGACCGGTGATGAGCAGTTCTTC.

The rearrangement uses TRBV5-6 and TRBJ2-7; 10 bases are a match to TRBD1. The CDR3 covers 14 residues. The germline V gene encodes CDR1 SGHDT and CDR2 YYEEEE. J lost 4 bases, V lost 4 bases, and 5 bases had no gene match. This chain's CDR3 is CASSRDRGKYEQYF. The CDR3 DNA follows: TGTGCCAGCAGCCGGGACAGGGGAAAATACGAGCAGTACTTC.

The rearrangement joins TRBV20-1 to TRBJ1-1, with a tentative D call TRBD1 (5 bases). Trimming removed 6 bases at V and 1 base at J, with 9 bases between. This CDR3 comprises 12 residues. The germline CDR1 and CDR2 sequences are DFQATT and SNEGSKA (reference sequence). In nucleotides, the CDR3 is TGCAGTGCAACAGACAGGAACACTGAAGCTTTCTTT. Its translation: CSATDRNTEAFF.

This clonotype was counted a single time. The CDR3 region is CASSSRRAGSPLHF. The CDR3 region has the DNA TGTGCCAGCAGTTCCCGGAGGGCAGGCTCACCCCTCCACTTT. The chain has TRBV6-2 or TRBV6-3 and TRBJ1-6; no reliable D call. Germline loops: CDR1 MNHEY, CDR2 SVGEGT. The CDR3 consists of 14 residues. V was pared by 4 bases and J by 10 bases, with 14 bases between.

The chain combines TRBV20-1 with TRBJ1-2; possible D gene TRBD1, 6 bases. The CDR3 is 16 residues long. The germline gives CDR1 DFQATT, CDR2 SNEGSKA (reference sequence). V dropped 3 bases and J dropped 2 bases, with 19 bases sitting between them. CDR3 in amino acids: CSASPSDWGLNYGYTF. The CDR3, as DNA: TGCAGTGCTAGCCCGTCCGATTGGGGGCTGAACTATGGCTACACCTTC.

The chain combines TRBV5-1 with TRBJ2-5; 10 bases fit TRBD1. The J call is uncertain, as TRBJ2-7 better fits the DNA end. Germline CDR1 is SGHRS and CDR2 is YFSETQ. This CDR3 spans 16 amino acids. The CDR3 region has the DNA TGCGCCAGCAGCCTTAGACCCGGGACAGGGGTGGACGAGCAGTACTTC. It encodes CASSLRPGTGVDEQYF.

V usage is TRBV2 and J usage is TRBJ2-5; 8 nucleotides line up with TRBD1. Per the germline V gene, CDR1 is SNHLY and CDR2 is FYNNEI. This CDR3 contains 14 residues. With 6 bases clipped from V and 9 bases from J, the junction kept 12 bases outside the gene matches. CDR3 sequence: CASRRETGASAQYF. In DNA, the CDR3 is TGTGCCAGCAGACGAGAGACAGGGGCTAGTGCCCAGTACTTC.

This clonotype was recorded a few times. The chain has TRBV12-3 or TRBV12-4 and TRBJ2-7; D perhaps matches TRBD1 (5 bases). The germline V and J ends were trimmed by 6 bases and 3 bases, with 12 bases remaining between them. The CDR3 is made up of 13 amino acids. Here the CDR3 DNA reads TGTGCCAGCAGCTCCAGGGTAGGCTACGAGCAGTACTTC. Its protein product is CASSSRVGYEQYF.

In this sample, this clonotype turned up a few times. The V and J genes are TRBV4-1 and TRBJ1-2; 10 bases fit TRBD1. The V gene's germline CDR1 is MGHRA and CDR2 YSYEKL. Trimming removed 5 bases from V and 3 bases from J; junction bases left unmatched: 6. CDR3 length: 15 residues. This CDR3 reads CASSYQDRGHYGYTF. The CDR3 DNA reads TGCGCCAGCAGCTACCAAGACAGGGGGCACTATGGCTACACCTTC.

In its sample, this clonotype was seen a few times. The chain employs TRBV2 and TRBJ1-6; D may be TRBD1 (6 bases). CDR3 length: 17 amino acids. Germline V gene lookup returns CDR1 SNHLY and CDR2 FYNNEI. V was clipped by 2 bases and J by 4 bases, with 15 bases between them. DNA for the CDR3: TGTGCCAGCAGTGAAAGCTTAGGACAGATTTATAATTCACCCCTCCACTTT. Translation gives CASSESLGQIYNSPLHF.

A note on this clonotype: This may arise from a read error, as a much more abundant clone is one base away. The chain carries TRBV3-1 and TRBJ1-2; D is unclear. The CDR3 contains 12 residues. Germline V CDR1 and CDR2: LGHDT, YNNKEL (reference sequence). CDR3 coding DNA: TGTGTCAGCAGCCTAACGAACTATGGCTACACCTTC. Protein: CVSSLTNYGYTF.

The chain has TRBV6-2 or TRBV6-3 and TRBJ1-6; 9 nucleotides align to TRBD1. CDR1 and CDR2 (germline): MNHEY, SVGEGT. CDR3 length equals 15 residues. The trim removed 2 bases at V and 11 bases at J, leaving 7 bases unmatched. The chain's CDR3 is CASSYLGQGITPLHF. CDR3 in DNA: TGTGCCAGCAGTTACCTGGGACAGGGTATCACACCCCTCCACTTT.

The CDR3 nucleotides read TGTGCCAGCAGCCAAGATAGATCTTTAGGATCCTACGAGCAGTACTTC. Translating gives CASSQDRSLGSYEQYF. The J gene is TRBJ2-7, the V gene TRBV4-2, with D uncertain. The CDR3 runs to 16 residues. Trimming took off 0 bases at V and 1 base at J, with 13 bases between the two ends. Germline V gene lookup returns CDR1 LGHNA and CDR2 YNFKEQ.

This clonotype was picked up a small number of times. The V gene is TRBV4-2, the J gene TRBJ2-5, with unresolved D. The CDR3 length is 14 residues. The germline CDR1 and CDR2 sequences are LGHNA and YNFKEQ. Trimming removed 4 bases from V and 0 bases from J, with 9 bases in between. The CDR3 DNA reads as TGTGCCAGCAGCCCAGTCTGGGACCAAGAGACCCAGTACTTC. Amino acid sequence: CASSPVWDQETQYF.

In this sample, this clonotype turned up a few times. The genes are TRBV6-6 and TRBJ2-7, with D unresolved. Deletions cut 2 bases from V and 3 bases from J, with 8 bases between. CDR3 length: 13 amino acids. Germline CDR1 reads MNHNY; CDR2 reads SVGAGI (reference sequence). CDR3 amino acids: CASSYSQSYEQYF. The CDR3 bases are TGTGCCAGCAGTTACAGCCAGAGCTACGAGCAGTACTTC.